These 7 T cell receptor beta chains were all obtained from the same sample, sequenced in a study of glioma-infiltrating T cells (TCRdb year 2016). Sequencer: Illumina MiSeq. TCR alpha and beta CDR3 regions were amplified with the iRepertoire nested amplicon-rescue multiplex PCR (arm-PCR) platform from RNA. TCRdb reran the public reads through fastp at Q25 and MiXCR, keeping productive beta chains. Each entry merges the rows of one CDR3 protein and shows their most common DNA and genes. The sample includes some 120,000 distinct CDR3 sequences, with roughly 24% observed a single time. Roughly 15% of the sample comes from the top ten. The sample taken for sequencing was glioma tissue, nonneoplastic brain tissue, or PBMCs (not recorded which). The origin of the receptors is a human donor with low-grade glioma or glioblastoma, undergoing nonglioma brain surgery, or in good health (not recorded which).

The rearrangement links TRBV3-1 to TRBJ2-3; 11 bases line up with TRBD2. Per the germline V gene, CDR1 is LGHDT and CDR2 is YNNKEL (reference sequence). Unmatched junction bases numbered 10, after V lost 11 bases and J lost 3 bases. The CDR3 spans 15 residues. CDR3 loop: CAGTNLAGGTDTQYF. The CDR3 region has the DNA TGTGCCGGCACGAACCTAGCGGGGGGAACAGATACGCAGTATTTT.

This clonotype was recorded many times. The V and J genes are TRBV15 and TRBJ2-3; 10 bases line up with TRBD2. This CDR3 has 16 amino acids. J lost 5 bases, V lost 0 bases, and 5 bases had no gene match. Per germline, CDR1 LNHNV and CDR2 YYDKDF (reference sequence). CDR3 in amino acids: CATSRDLAGELDTQYF. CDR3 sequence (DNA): TGTGCCACCAGCAGAGATCTAGCGGGAGAACTAGATACGCAGTATTTT.

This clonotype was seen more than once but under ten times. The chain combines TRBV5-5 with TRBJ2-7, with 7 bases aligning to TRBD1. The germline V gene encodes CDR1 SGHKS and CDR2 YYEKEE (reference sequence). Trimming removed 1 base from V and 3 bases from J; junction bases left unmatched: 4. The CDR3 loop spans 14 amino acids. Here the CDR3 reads CASSLNRGNYEQYF. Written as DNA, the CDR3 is TGTGCCAGCAGCTTGAACAGGGGTAACTACGAGCAGTACTTC. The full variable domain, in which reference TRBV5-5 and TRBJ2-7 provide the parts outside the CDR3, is DAGVTQSPTHLIKTRGQQVTLRCSPISGHKSVSWYQQVLGQGPQFIFQYYEKEERGRGNFPDRFSARQFPNYSSELNVNALLLGDSALYLCASSLNRGNYEQYFGPGTRLTVT.

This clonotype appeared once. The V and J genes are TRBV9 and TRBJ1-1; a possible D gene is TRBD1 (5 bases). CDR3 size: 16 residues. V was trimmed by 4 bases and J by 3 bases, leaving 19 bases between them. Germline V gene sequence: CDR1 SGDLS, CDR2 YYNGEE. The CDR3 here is CASSQGVGDLYTEAFF. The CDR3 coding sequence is TGTGCCAGCAGCCAAGGTGTTGGGGACCTCTACACTGAAGCTTTCTTT.

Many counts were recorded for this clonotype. The CDR3: CASSLGHDYEQYF. DNA of the CDR3: TGTGCCAGCAGCTTAGGGCATGACTACGAGCAGTACTTC. V gene TRBV7-2 combines with J gene TRBJ2-7; no clear D gene. CDR1 SGHTA and CDR2 FQGNSA come from the germline V gene. The CDR3 sequence is 13 residues long. Trimming left V 1 base short and J 3 bases short, with 7 bases between.

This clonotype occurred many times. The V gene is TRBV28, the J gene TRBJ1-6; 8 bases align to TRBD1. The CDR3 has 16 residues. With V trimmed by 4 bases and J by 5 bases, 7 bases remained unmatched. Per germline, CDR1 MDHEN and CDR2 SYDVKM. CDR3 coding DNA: TGTGCCAGCAGTTCTGCCCCGGGACAGGATAATTCACCCCTCCACTTT. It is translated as CASSSAPGQDNSPLHF.

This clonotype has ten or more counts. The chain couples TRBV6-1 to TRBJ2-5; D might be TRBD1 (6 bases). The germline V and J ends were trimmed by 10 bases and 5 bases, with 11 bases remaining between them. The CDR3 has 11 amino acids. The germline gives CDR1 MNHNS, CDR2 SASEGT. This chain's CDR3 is CATGQYETQYF. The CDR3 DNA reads TGTGCCACGGGACAATACGAGACCCAGTACTTC.